The source of this T cell receptor beta chain is a study of blood T cell repertoires in COVID-19. Study details: The United States, Italy and Spain supplied acute and convalescent COVID-19 samples. Sources were T cells, B-cell-depleted T cells, or PBMCs; the material itself was cDNA or gDNA.

Study processing details: Estimates of nucleated cell counts were drawn from the amplification of reference gene primers. Clones were sequenced by immunoSEQ multiplex PCR, and TCRdb holds only the in-frame ones, with some missing. V and J calls and clone size are copied from that table; D and trimming were computed from the DNA. Of around 91,000 clones in the sample, around 74% are singletons; the top ten hold approximately 18%. The CDR3 covers 18 residues. From germline, CDR1 is SGHTA and CDR2 FQGTGA. The V segment lost 6 bases and the J segment 6 bases; nucleotides outside the gene matches: 17. The table lists this clone with a few counts.

The source material was peripheral blood. This sequence was found in an elderly woman with active or convalescent COVID-19. This chain joins TRBV7-3 and TRBJ2-1, with 10 nucleotides matching TRBD2. CDR3 amino acids: CASSSSPWVAGGGNEQFF. The CDR3 coding sequence is TGTGCCAGCAGTTCCTCCCCTTGGGTAGCGGGAGGAGGCAATGAGCAGTTCTTC.